This T cell receptor beta chain was documented in a study of T cells expressing NK-cell markers. Broader study findings: HCMV specificity of expanded NKG2C+ T cell clones remained unclear. There were a handful of donors in whom these clonotypes also led the CD3+CD56-NKG2C+ fraction.

UMI-tagged 5'RACE template switching yielded the TCR beta cDNA. TCRdb re-called the 5' RACE reads, yielding one record per CDR3 amino acid sequence without DNA. This repertoire includes some 410,000 distinct CDR3 sequences. Worth noting for this clonotype: Its cognate antigen is unknown.

This CDR3 has 15 residues. The germline gives CDR1 SEHNR, CDR2 FQNEAQ (reference sequence). This chain links TRBV7-9 with TRBJ2-2; TCRdb's D call of TRBD1 is untestable without DNA. Material: blood T cells: a sorted CD56 or NKG2C T cell subset, CD4+ or CD8+ T cells, or bulk PBMC T cells (not recorded which). The source is a woman between 18 and 70 years old in good health. CDR3 in amino acids: CASSPTGLSTGELFF.